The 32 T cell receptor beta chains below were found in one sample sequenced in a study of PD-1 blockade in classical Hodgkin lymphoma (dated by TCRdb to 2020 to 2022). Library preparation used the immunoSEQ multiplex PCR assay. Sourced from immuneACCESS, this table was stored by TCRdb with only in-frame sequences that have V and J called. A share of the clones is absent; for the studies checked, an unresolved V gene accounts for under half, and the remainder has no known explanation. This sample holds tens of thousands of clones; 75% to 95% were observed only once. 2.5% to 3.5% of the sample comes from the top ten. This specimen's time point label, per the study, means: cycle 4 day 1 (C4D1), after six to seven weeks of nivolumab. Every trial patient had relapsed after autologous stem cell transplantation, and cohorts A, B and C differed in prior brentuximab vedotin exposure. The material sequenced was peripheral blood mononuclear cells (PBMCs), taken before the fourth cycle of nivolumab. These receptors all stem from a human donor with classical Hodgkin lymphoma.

For the CDR3, the DNA is TGCGCCAGCAGCTTCCGGGACAGGGAGCAGGGTGAAAAACTGTTTTTT. Translating gives CASSFRDREQGEKLFF. V gene TRBV5-1 combines with J gene TRBJ1-4, with 9 bases that match TRBD1. Germline lookup yields CDR1 SGHRS and CDR2 YFSETQ. Unmatched junction bases numbered 9, after V lost 2 bases and J lost 7 bases. The CDR3 spans 16 residues.

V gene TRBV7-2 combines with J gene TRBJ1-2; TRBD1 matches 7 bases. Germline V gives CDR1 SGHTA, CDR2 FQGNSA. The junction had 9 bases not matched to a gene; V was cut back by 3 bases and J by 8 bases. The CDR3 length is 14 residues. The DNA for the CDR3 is TGTGCCAGCAGCTTTTCCCGGCAGGGGGACGGCTACACCTTC. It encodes CASSFSRQGDGYTF.

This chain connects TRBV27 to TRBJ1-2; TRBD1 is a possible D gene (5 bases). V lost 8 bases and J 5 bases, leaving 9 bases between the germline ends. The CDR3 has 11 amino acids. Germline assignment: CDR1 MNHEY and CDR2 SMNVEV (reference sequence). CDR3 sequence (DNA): TGTGCCAGCGGGGGTTTTTATGGCTACACCTTC. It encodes CASGGFYGYTF.

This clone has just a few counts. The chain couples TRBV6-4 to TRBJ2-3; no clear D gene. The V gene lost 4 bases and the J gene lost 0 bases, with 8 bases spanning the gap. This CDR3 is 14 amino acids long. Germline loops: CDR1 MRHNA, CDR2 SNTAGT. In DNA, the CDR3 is TGTGCCAGCAGTGCCGAGTCTAGCACAGATACGCAGTATTTT. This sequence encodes CASSAESSTDTQYF.

The CDR3 nucleotides are TGCGCCAGCAGCAGACTAGCGGGGTCTCCTATAAGCTCCTACAATGAGCAGTTCTTC. The encoded protein is CASSRLAGSPISSYNEQFF. The chain has TRBV5-1 and TRBJ2-1, with 11 bases that match TRBD2. This CDR3 region has 19 residues. The germline gives CDR1 SGHRS, CDR2 YFSETQ. V lost 4 bases to trimming and J lost 0 bases; unmatched junction nucleotides: 12.

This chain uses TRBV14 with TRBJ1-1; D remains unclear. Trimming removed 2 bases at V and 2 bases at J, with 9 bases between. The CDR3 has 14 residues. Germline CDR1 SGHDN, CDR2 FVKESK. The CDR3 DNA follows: TGTGCCAGCAGCCAAATCCCCGTTAACACTGAAGCTTTCTTT. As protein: CASSQIPVNTEAFF.

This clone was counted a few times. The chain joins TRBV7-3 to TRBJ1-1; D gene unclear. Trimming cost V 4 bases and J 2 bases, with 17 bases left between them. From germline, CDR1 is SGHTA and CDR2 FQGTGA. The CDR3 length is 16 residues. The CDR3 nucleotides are TGTGCCAGCAGCTCTCTAGCCGGAATACCAAACACTGAAGCTTTCTTT. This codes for CASSSLAGIPNTEAFF.

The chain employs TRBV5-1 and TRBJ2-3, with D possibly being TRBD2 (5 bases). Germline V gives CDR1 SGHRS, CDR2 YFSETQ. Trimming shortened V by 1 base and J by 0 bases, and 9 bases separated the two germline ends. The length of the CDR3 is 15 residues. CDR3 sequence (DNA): TGCGCCAGCAGCTTGCAGCGGACTAGCACAGATACGCAGTATTTT. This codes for CASSLQRTSTDTQYF.

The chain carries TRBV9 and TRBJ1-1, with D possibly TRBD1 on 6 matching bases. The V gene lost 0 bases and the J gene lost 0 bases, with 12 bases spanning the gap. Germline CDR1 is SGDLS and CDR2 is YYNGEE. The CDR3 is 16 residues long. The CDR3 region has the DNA TGTGCCAGCAGCGTAGGGACAGTTGCGATGAACACTGAAGCTTTCTTT. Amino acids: CASSVGTVAMNTEAFF.

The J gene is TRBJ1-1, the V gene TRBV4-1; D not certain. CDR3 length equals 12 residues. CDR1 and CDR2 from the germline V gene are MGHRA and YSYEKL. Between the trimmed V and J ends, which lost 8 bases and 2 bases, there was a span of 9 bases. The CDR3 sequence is CASQTGNTEAFF. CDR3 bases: TGCGCCAGCCAGACTGGAAACACTGAAGCTTTCTTT.

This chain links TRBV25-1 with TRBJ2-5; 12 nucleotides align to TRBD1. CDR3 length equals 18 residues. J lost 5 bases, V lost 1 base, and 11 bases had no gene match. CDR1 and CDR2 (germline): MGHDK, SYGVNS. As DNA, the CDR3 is TGTGCCAGCAGTGAATGGGCCCCCGGGACAGGGGGCTTGGAGACCCAGTACTTC. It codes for CASSEWAPGTGGLETQYF.

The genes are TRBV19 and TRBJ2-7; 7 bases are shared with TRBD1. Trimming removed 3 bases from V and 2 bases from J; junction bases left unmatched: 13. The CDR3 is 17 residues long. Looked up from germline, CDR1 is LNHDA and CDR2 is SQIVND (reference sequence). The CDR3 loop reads CASSMGTDTFPAYEQYF. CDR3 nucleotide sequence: TGTGCCAGTAGTATGGGGACAGATACTTTTCCCGCCTACGAGCAGTACTTC.

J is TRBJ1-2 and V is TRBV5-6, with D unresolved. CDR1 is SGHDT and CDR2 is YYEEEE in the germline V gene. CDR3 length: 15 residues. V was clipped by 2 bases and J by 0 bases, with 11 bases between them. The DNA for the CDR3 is TGTGCCAGCAGCTTCTCGGGGTCAGCTAACTATGGCTACACCTTC. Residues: CASSFSGSANYGYTF.

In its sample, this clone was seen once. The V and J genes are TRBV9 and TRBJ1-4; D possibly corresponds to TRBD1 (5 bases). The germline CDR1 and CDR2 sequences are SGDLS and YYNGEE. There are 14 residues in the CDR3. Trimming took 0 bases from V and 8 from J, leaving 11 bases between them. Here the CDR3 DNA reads TGTGCCAGCAGCGTAGCAGGGCCGGGCGAAAAACTGTTTTTT. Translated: CASSVAGPGEKLFF.

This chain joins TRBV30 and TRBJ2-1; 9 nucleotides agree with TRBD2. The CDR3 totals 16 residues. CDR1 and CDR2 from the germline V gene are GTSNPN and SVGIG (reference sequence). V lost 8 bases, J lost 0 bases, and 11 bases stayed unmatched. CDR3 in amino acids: CARTSASGNSYNEQFF. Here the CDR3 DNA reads TGTGCCCGGACTAGCGCAAGCGGCAACTCCTACAATGAGCAGTTCTTC.

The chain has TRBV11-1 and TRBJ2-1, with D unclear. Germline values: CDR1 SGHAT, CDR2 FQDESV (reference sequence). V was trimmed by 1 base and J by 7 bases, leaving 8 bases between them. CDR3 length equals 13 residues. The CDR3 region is CASSLGSANEQFF. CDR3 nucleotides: TGTGCCAGCAGCTTAGGCTCCGCTAATGAGCAGTTCTTC.

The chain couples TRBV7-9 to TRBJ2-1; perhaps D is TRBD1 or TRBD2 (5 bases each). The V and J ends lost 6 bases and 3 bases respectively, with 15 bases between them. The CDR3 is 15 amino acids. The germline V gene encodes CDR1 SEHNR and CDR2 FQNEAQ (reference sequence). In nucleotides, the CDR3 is TGTGCCAGCAGTTCAGGACACGGACTCTACAATGAGCAGTTCTTC. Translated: CASSSGHGLYNEQFF.

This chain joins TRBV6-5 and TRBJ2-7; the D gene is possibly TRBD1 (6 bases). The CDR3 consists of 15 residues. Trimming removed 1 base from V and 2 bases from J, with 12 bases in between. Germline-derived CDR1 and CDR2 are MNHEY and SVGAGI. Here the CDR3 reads CASSYWQGQTYEQYF. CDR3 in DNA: TGTGCCAGCAGTTACTGGCAGGGGCAAACCTACGAGCAGTACTTC.

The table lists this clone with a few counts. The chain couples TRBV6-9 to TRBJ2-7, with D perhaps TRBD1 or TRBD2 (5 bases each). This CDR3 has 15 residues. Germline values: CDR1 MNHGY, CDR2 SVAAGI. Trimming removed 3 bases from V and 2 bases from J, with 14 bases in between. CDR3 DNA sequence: TGTGCCAGCAGTTACGGGACGGCCGATCCCTACGAGCAGTACTTC. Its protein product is CASSYGTADPYEQYF.

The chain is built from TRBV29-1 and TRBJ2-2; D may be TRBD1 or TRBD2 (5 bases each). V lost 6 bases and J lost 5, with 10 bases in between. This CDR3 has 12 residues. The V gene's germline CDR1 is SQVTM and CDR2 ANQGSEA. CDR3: CSVARGTGELFF. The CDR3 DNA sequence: TGCAGCGTGGCGAGGGGAACCGGGGAGCTGTTTTTT.

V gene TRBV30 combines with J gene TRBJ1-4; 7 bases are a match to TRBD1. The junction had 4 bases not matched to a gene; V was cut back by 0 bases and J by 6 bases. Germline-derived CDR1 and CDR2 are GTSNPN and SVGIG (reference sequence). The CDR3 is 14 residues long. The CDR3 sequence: CAWSVNRGDEKLFF. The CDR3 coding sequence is TGTGCCTGGAGTGTAAACAGGGGAGATGAAAAACTGTTTTTT.

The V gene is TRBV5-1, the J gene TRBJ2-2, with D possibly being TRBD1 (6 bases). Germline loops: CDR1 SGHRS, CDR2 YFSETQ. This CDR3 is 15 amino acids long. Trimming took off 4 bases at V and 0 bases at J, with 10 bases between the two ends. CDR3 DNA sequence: TGCGCCAGCAGCGTGGACAGTCCGAACACCGGGGAGCTGTTTTTT. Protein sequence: CASSVDSPNTGELFF.

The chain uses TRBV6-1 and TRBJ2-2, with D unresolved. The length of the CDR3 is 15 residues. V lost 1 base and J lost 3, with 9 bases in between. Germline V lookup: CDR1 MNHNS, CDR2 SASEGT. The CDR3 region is CASSEDSTHTGELFF. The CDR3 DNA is TGTGCCAGCAGTGAAGATTCGACCCACACCGGGGAGCTGTTTTTT.

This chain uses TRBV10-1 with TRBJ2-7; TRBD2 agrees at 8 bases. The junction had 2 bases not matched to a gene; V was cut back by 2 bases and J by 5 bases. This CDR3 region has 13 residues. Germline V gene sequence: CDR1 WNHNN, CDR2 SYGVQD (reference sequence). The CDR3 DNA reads TGCGCCAGCAGTGAGGGACTAGCCAACGAGCAGTACTTC. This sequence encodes CASSEGLANEQYF.

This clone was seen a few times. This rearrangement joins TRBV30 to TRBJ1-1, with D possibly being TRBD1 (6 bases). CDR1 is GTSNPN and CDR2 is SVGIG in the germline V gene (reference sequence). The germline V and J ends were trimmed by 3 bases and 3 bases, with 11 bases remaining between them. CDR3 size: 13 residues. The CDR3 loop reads CAWRSGDYTEAFF. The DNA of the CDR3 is TGTGCCTGGAGGTCAGGGGACTACACTGAAGCTTTCTTT.

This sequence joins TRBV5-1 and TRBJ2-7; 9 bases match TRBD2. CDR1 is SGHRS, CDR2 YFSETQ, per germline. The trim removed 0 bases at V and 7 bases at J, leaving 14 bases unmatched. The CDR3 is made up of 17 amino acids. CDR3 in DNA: TGCGCCAGCAGCTTGGAGGCAGCGGGGGGCCGCTTTCGGGAGCAGTACTTC. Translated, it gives CASSLEAAGGRFREQYF.

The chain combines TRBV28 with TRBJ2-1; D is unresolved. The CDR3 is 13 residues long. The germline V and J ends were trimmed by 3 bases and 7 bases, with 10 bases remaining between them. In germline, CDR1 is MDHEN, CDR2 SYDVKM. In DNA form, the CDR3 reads TGTGCCAGCAGTTTTGGGGTAGGTAATGAGCAGTTCTTC. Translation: CASSFGVGNEQFF.

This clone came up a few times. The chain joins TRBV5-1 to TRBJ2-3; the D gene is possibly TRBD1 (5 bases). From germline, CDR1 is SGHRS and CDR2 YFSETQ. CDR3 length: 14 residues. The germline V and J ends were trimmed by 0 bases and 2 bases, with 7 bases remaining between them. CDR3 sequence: CASSLGQHTDTQYF. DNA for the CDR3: TGCGCCAGCAGCTTGGGACAGCACACAGATACGCAGTATTTT.

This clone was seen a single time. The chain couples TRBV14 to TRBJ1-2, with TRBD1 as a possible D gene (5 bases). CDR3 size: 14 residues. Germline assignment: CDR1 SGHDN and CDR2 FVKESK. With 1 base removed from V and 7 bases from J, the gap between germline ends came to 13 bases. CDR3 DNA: TGTGCCAGCAGCCAAGTACCTCTTGGGGGTGGCTACACCTTC. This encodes CASSQVPLGGGYTF.

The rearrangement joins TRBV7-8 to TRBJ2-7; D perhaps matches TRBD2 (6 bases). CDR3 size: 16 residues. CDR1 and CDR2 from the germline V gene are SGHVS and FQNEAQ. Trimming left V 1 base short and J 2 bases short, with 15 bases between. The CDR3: CASSLVGTLPTYEQYF. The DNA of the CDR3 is TGTGCCAGCAGCTTAGTTGGGACTCTCCCCACCTACGAGCAGTACTTC.

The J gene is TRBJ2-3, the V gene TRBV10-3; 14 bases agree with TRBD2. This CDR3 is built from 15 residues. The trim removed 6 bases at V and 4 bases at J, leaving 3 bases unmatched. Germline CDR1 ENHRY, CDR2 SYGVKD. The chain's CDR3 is CAIRRLAGGPDTQYF. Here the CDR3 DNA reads TGTGCCATCAGGCGACTAGCGGGGGGGCCAGATACGCAGTATTTT.

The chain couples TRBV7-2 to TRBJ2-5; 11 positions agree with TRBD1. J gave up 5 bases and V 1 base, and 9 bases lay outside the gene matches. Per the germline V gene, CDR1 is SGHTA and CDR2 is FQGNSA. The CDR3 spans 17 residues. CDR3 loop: CASSLGVGQGAGETQYF. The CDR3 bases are TGTGCCAGCAGCTTAGGGGTCGGACAGGGGGCAGGGGAGACCCAGTACTTC.